A selection of T cell receptor beta chains follows, all from one sample in a study of persistence of HIV-infected CD4 T cells. Produced via immunoSEQ multiplex PCR; TCRdb's table is partial and in-frame only. The table lists roughly 35,000 clones, 65% to 85% of them singletons. Which antigens these TCRs recognize remains unknown. Specimen: CD4+ T cells sorted from PBMCs after roughly 18-hour stimulation, collected from a patient who received antiretroviral therapy. Receptors originate from an adult man with HIV who was CMV-seropositive. Each CDR3 is given with its conserved first and last residue. A D gene is named only where the DNA matches it firmly. A row's size may be missing; if present it is once, few, many or a size class.

j_gene: TRBJ2-7
v_gene: TRBV20-1
d_gene: TRBD2
abundance: .
len: 15
CDR3nt: TGCAGTGCTAGTGACTTAGCGGGGGGTTCCTACGAGCAGTACTTC
CDR3aa: CSASDLAGGSYEQYF

j_gene: TRBJ1-2
v_gene: TRBV10-2
d_gene: TRBD1
abundance: .
len: 16
CDR3nt: TGCGCCAGCAGTGAGAGACAGGGGGGGAAACTCTATGGCTACACCTTC
CDR3aa: CASSERQGGKLYGYTF

j_gene: TRBJ1-6
v_gene: TRBV2
d_gene: .
abundance: once
len: 14
CDR3nt: TGTGCCAGCACCCCCTCCGGGACGTCAGCACCCCTCCACTTT
CDR3aa: CASTPSGTSAPLHF

j_gene: TRBJ1-1
v_gene: TRBV6-5
d_gene: .
abundance: .
len: 15
CDR3nt: TGTGCCAGCAGTTACCCCTCAGGGAAGGGAGCTGAAGCTTTCTTT
CDR3aa: CASSYPSGKGAEAFF

j_gene: TRBJ1-1
v_gene: TRBV7-2
d_gene: .
abundance: few
len: 13
CDR3nt: TGTGCCAGCAGGGAGCAGTCTTACACTGAAGCTTTCTTT
CDR3aa: CASREQSYTEAFF

j_gene: TRBJ1-1
v_gene: TRBV5-6
d_gene: .
abundance: .
len: 14
CDR3nt: TGTGCCAGCAGCATAGGACAACTGAACACTGAAGCTTTCTTT
CDR3aa: CASSIGQLNTEAFF

j_gene: TRBJ2-2
v_gene: TRBV27
d_gene: TRBD1
abundance: .
len: 15
CDR3nt: TGTGCCAGCAGGGGCTCCAGGGGGAGCACCGGGGAGCTGTTTTTT
CDR3aa: CASRGSRGSTGELFF

j_gene: TRBJ2-2
v_gene: TRBV5-4
d_gene: TRBD1
abundance: .
len: 15
CDR3nt: TGTGCCAGCAGCTTCCCCGGGACAGCCCCCGGGGAGCTGTTTTTT
CDR3aa: CASSFPGTAPGELFF

j_gene: TRBJ1-1
v_gene: TRBV6-5
d_gene: .
abundance: .
len: 12
CDR3nt: TGTGCCAGCAGCCTCCAGGACGGTGAAGCTTTCTTT
CDR3aa: CASSLQDGEAFF

j_gene: TRBJ1-2
v_gene: TRBV3-1/TRBV3-2
d_gene: .
abundance: .
len: 15
CDR3nt: TGTGCCAGCAGCCAAGATATCGGCACCAACTATGGCTACACCTTC
CDR3aa: CASSQDIGTNYGYTF

j_gene: TRBJ2-1
v_gene: TRBV9
d_gene: .
abundance: .
len: 14
CDR3nt: TGTGCCAGCAGCGTAGGGGGCAGTCTAAATGAGCAGTTCTTC
CDR3aa: CASSVGGSLNEQFF

j_gene: TRBJ2-3
v_gene: TRBV7-2
d_gene: .
abundance: .
len: 15
CDR3nt: TGTGCCAGCAGCTTAGTAGGGGAACGCACAGATACGCAGTATTTT
CDR3aa: CASSLVGERTDTQYF

j_gene: TRBJ1-5
v_gene: TRBV6-1
d_gene: .
abundance: .
len: 14
CDR3nt: TGTGCCAGCAGTTCACCCAGGGTGGGTCAGCCCCAGCATTTT
CDR3aa: CASSSPRVGQPQHF

j_gene: TRBJ2-5
v_gene: TRBV5-1
d_gene: TRBD1
abundance: .
len: 15
CDR3nt: TGCGCCAGCAGCTTGGGACAGGGGGCAGGGGAGACCCAGTACTTC
CDR3aa: CASSLGQGAGETQYF

j_gene: TRBJ1-2
v_gene: TRBV19
d_gene: TRBD1
abundance: .
len: 18
CDR3nt: TGTGCCAGTAGTATAGAGAAGACAGGGGGCAGATCTAACTATGGCTACACCTTC
CDR3aa: CASSIEKTGGRSNYGYTF

j_gene: TRBJ2-1
v_gene: TRBV2
d_gene: TRBD2
abundance: .
len: 15
CDR3nt: TGTGCCAGCAGTGAAGCGGGACTAGCGAATAATGAGCAGTTCTTC
CDR3aa: CASSEAGLANNEQFF

j_gene: TRBJ2-7
v_gene: TRBV2
d_gene: TRBD2
abundance: .
len: 12
CDR3nt: TGTGCCAGCTGCCTAGCGGGCTACGAGCAGTACTTC
CDR3aa: CASCLAGYEQYF

j_gene: TRBJ2-2
v_gene: TRBV5-1
d_gene: TRBD2
abundance: .
len: 16
CDR3nt: TGCGCCAGCAGCTTGGTACCTACTAGCGAATCGGGGGAGCTGTTTTTT
CDR3aa: CASSLVPTSESGELFF

j_gene: TRBJ1-5
v_gene: TRBV27
d_gene: .
abundance: few
len: 13
CDR3nt: TGTGCCAGCAGTTTACAGTCGGGGCAGCCCCAGCATTTT
CDR3aa: CASSLQSGQPQHF

j_gene: TRBJ1-6
v_gene: TRBV2
d_gene: TRBD1
abundance: .
len: 17
CDR3nt: TGTGCCAGCAGTGGCCGGACAGGGGCTTTCTATAATTCACCCCTCCACTTT
CDR3aa: CASSGRTGAFYNSPLHF

j_gene: TRBJ2-2
v_gene: TRBV2
d_gene: TRBD1
abundance: .
len: 15
CDR3nt: TGTGCCAGCAGTGGGGGACAGGGTCACACCGGGGAGCTGTTTTTT
CDR3aa: CASSGGQGHTGELFF

j_gene: TRBJ1-1
v_gene: TRBV10-3
d_gene: .
abundance: .
len: 15
CDR3nt: TGTGCCATCAGTGCCGGAGGAAGTACGGCGACTGAAGCTTTCTTT
CDR3aa: CAISAGGSTATEAFF

j_gene: TRBJ2-7
v_gene: TRBV25-1
d_gene: .
abundance: .
len: 14
CDR3nt: TGTGCCAGCAACGCAGAGGGGGGCTCCTACGAGCAGTACTTC
CDR3aa: CASNAEGGSYEQYF

j_gene: TRBJ2-7
v_gene: TRBV14
d_gene: .
abundance: .
len: 12
CDR3nt: TGTGCCAGCAGCCAGGTTGGAGTTGAGCAGTACTTC
CDR3aa: CASSQVGVEQYF

j_gene: TRBJ2-7
v_gene: TRBV2
d_gene: TRBD1
abundance: .
len: 14
CDR3nt: TGTGCCAGCAGTGAGGGGACAGACCCCTACGAGCAGTACTTC
CDR3aa: CASSEGTDPYEQYF

j_gene: TRBJ1-6
v_gene: TRBV7-9
d_gene: .
abundance: few
len: 14
CDR3nt: TGTGCCAGCAGTCAAAACCAGGGGTTATCACCCCTCCACTTT
CDR3aa: CASSQNQGLSPLHF

j_gene: TRBJ2-6
v_gene: TRBV2
d_gene: .
abundance: once
len: 13
CDR3nt: TGTGCCGGTGTGGACTCTGGGGCCAACGTCCTGACTTTC
CDR3aa: CAGVDSGANVLTF

j_gene: TRBJ2-2
v_gene: TRBV18
d_gene: TRBD1
abundance: .
len: 15
CDR3nt: TGTGCCAGCTCACCGGGACAGGTGAACACCGGGGAGCTGTTTTTT
CDR3aa: CASSPGQVNTGELFF

j_gene: TRBJ2-3
v_gene: TRBV5-5
d_gene: TRBD1
abundance: once
len: 16
CDR3nt: TGTGCCAGCAGCTTGAGGCCGGGACAGCGCACAGATACGCAGTATTTT
CDR3aa: CASSLRPGQRTDTQYF

j_gene: TRBJ2-5
v_gene: TRBV6-2/TRBV6-3
d_gene: TRBD1
abundance: .
len: 12
CDR3nt: TGTGCCAGCAGTGGACAGGGGGAGACCCAGTACTTC
CDR3aa: CASSGQGETQYF

j_gene: TRBJ2-3
v_gene: TRBV9
d_gene: .
abundance: .
len: 13
CDR3nt: TGTGCCAGCAGCTGGACCACCACAGATACGCAGTATTTT
CDR3aa: CASSWTTTDTQYF

j_gene: TRBJ2-7
v_gene: TRBV28
d_gene: .
abundance: .
len: 14
CDR3nt: TGTGCCAGCAGTTTGCCTAGCCTAACCTACGAGCAGTACTTC
CDR3aa: CASSLPSLTYEQYF

j_gene: TRBJ1-2
v_gene: TRBV24-1
d_gene: .
abundance: .
len: 14
CDR3nt: TGTGCCACCAGTGATCCGGGTGATGGCTATGGCTACACCTTC
CDR3aa: CATSDPGDGYGYTF

j_gene: TRBJ2-1
v_gene: TRBV5-1
d_gene: TRBD1
abundance: .
len: 19
CDR3nt: TGCGCCAGCAGCGGTGGAAGGGACAGGGGGCCCGTTGCCTACAATGAGCAGTTCTTC
CDR3aa: CASSGGRDRGPVAYNEQFF

j_gene: TRBJ1-6
v_gene: TRBV27
d_gene: TRBD1
abundance: .
len: 14
CDR3nt: TGTGCCAGCAGGAATCAGGGGGGTAATTCACCCCTCCACTTT
CDR3aa: CASRNQGGNSPLHF

j_gene: TRBJ1-2
v_gene: TRBV15
d_gene: .
abundance: few
len: 14
CDR3nt: TGTGCCACCAGCAGACAGGGGAAGAACTATGGCTACACCTTC
CDR3aa: CATSRQGKNYGYTF

j_gene: TRBJ2-2
v_gene: TRBV9
d_gene: TRBD2
abundance: .
len: 19
CDR3nt: TGTGCCAGCAGCCCCCTAAAGGGCGGGGGGAAAGAAGACACCGGGGAGCTGTTTTTT
CDR3aa: CASSPLKGGGKEDTGELFF

j_gene: TRBJ2-2
v_gene: TRBV16
d_gene: TRBD1
abundance: .
len: 14
CDR3nt: TGTGCCAGCAGCCCCCAACAGGGGACCGGGGAGCTGTTTTTT
CDR3aa: CASSPQQGTGELFF

j_gene: TRBJ2-7
v_gene: TRBV5-5
d_gene: .
abundance: once
len: 15
CDR3nt: TGTGCCAGCAGCTTGGGACAGGCCCTCTTCCACGAGCAGTACTTC
CDR3aa: CASSLGQALFHEQYF

j_gene: TRBJ1-2
v_gene: TRBV6-2/TRBV6-3
d_gene: TRBD1
abundance: .
len: 13
CDR3nt: TGTGCCAGCAGCCTACAGGGGGCTGCTGGCTACACCTTC
CDR3aa: CASSLQGAAGYTF

j_gene: TRBJ2-2
v_gene: TRBV4-1
d_gene: TRBD1
abundance: few
len: 21
CDR3nt: TGCGCCAGCAGCCGAAGAGCGACAGGGAGTAGTTACTTATCAAACACCGGGGAGCTGTTTTTT
CDR3aa: CASSRRATGSSYLSNTGELFF

j_gene: TRBJ1-2
v_gene: TRBV20-1
d_gene: .
abundance: .
len: 14
CDR3nt: TGCAGTGCTAGTGTTCAGGCTACTAACTATGGCTACACCTTC
CDR3aa: CSASVQATNYGYTF

j_gene: TRBJ1-4
v_gene: TRBV5-6
d_gene: .
abundance: once
len: 15
CDR3nt: TGTGCCAGCAGCGGGGACCCAGGGCCTAATGAAAAACTGTTTTTT
CDR3aa: CASSGDPGPNEKLFF

j_gene: TRBJ1-4
v_gene: TRBV5-1
d_gene: .
abundance: .
len: 15
CDR3nt: TGCGCCAGCAGCTTCACGGTGGGAACTAATGAAAAACTGTTTTTT
CDR3aa: CASSFTVGTNEKLFF

j_gene: TRBJ2-1
v_gene: TRBV19
d_gene: TRBD2
abundance: .
len: 17
CDR3nt: TGTGCCAGTAGTGGAGCTAGCGGGGCCCTCTCCTACAATGAGCAGTTCTTC
CDR3aa: CASSGASGALSYNEQFF

j_gene: TRBJ2-2
v_gene: TRBV24-1
d_gene: .
abundance: .
len: 14
CDR3nt: TGTGCCACCGCCGGGACTTTGAACACCGGGGAGCTGTTTTTT
CDR3aa: CATAGTLNTGELFF

j_gene: TRBJ1-5
v_gene: TRBV4-1
d_gene: .
abundance: .
len: 15
CDR3nt: TGCGCCAGCAGCCTTGACAGCTTTCGCAATCAGCCCCAGCATTTT
CDR3aa: CASSLDSFRNQPQHF

j_gene: TRBJ2-2
v_gene: TRBV5-5
d_gene: .
abundance: .
len: 13
CDR3nt: TGTGCCAGCAGCGCCATGATCGCCGGGGAGCTGTTTTTT
CDR3aa: CASSAMIAGELFF

j_gene: TRBJ2-4
v_gene: TRBV20-1
d_gene: .
abundance: .
len: 10
CDR3nt: TGCAGTGCTTATAAAGACATTCAGTACTTC
CDR3aa: CSAYKDIQYF

j_gene: TRBJ2-7
v_gene: TRBV3-1/TRBV3-2
d_gene: TRBD2
abundance: once
len: 17
CDR3nt: TGTGCCAGCAGCCAAGCTTGGGGGGGTAGTGGGAGAGACGAGCAGTACTTC
CDR3aa: CASSQAWGGSGRDEQYF